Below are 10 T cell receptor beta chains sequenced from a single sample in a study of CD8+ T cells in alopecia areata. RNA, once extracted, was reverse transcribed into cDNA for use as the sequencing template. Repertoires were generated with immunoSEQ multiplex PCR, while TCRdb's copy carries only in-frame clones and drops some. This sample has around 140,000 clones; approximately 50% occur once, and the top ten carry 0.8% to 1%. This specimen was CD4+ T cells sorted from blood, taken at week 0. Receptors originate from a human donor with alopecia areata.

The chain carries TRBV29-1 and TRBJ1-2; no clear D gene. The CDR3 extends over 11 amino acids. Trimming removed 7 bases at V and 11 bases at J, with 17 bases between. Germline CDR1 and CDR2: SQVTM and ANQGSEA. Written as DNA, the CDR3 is TGCAGCGGCGGATCCGACTTTGGATACACCTTC. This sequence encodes CSGGSDFGYTF. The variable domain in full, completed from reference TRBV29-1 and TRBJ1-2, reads SAVISQKPSRDICQRGTSLTIQCQVDSQVTMMFWYRQQPGQSLTLIATANQGSEATYESGFVIDKFPISRPNLTFSTLTVSNMSPEDSSIYLCSGGSDFGYTFGSGTRLTVV.

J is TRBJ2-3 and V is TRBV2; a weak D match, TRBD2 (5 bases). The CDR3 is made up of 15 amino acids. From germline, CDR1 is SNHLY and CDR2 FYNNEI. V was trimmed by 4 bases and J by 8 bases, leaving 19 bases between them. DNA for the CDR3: TGTGCCAGCAGTGTTCAGGAGGCCTTGGGGAGTACGCAGTATTTT. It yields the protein CASSVQEALGSTQYF.

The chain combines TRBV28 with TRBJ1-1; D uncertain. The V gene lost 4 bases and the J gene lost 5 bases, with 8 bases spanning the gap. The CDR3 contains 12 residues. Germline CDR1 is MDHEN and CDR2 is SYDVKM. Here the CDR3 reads CASSSGRTEAFF. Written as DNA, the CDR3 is TGTGCCAGCAGTTCTGGCAGAACTGAAGCTTTCTTT.

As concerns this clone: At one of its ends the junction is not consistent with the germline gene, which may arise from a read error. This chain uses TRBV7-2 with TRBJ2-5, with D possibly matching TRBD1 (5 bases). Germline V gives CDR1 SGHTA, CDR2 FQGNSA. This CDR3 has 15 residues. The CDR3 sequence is CASSLGWTSSWTQYF. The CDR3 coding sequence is TGTGCCAGCAGTTTAGGTTGGACATCGTCTTGGACCCAGTACTTC.

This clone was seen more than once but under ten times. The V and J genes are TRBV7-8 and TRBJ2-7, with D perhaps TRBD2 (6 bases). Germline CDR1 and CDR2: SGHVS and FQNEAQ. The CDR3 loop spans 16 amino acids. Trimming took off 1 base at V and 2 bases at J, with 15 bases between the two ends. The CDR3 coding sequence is TGTGCCAGCAGCTTAGGGCTCCGGGAGAATACCTACGAGCAGTACTTC. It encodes CASSLGLRENTYEQYF. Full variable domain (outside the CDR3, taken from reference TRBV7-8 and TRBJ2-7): GAGVSQSPRYKVAKRGQDVALRCDPISGHVSLFWYQQALGQGPEFLTYFQNEAQLDKSGLPSDRFFAERPEGSVSTLKIQRTQQEDSAVYLCASSLGLRENTYEQYFGPGTRLTVT.

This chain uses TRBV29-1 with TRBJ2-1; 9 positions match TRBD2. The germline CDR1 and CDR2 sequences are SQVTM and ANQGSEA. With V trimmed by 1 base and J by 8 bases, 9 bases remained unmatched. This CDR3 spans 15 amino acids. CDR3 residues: CSVEALGTSNHEQFF. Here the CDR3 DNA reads TGCAGCGTTGAAGCTTTGGGGACTAGCAACCATGAGCAGTTCTTC.

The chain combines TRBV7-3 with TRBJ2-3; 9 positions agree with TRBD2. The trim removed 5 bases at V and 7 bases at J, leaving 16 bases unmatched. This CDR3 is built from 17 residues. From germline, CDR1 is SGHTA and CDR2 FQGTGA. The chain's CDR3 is CASSQALAGAGSNTQYF. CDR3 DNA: TGTGCCAGCAGCCAAGCGTTAGCGGGAGCTGGATCAAATACGCAGTATTTT.

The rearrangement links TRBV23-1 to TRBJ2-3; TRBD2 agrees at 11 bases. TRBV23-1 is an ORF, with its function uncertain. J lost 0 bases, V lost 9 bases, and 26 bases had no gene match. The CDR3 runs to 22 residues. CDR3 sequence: CARPGWAGWLTSGRGSTDTQYF. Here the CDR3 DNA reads TGCGCCAGGCCGGGCTGGGCCGGGTGGCTTACTAGCGGGAGAGGTAGCACAGATACGCAGTATTTT.

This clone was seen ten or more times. The CDR3 DNA sequence: TGTGCCAGCAGCTTAGCTATAGACAGGAATTACGAGCAGTACTTC. Translation gives CASSLAIDRNYEQYF. The chain joins TRBV7-8 to TRBJ2-7; D may be TRBD1 (6 bases). The length of the CDR3 is 15 residues. Germline V gives CDR1 SGHVS, CDR2 FQNEAQ. The germline V and J ends were trimmed by 0 bases and 4 bases, with 13 bases remaining between them.

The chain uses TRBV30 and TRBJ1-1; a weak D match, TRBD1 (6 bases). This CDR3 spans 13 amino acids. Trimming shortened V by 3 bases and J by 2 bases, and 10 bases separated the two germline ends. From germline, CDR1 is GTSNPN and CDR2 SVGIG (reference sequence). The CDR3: CAWSGDINTEAFF. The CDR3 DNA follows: TGTGCCTGGAGCGGGGACATTAACACTGAAGCTTTCTTT.